The TCR beta chain described here comes from a study of blood T cell repertoires in COVID-19. Authors' processing steps: The authors estimated nucleated cell counts from reference gene primer amplification. The table came from immunoSEQ multiplex PCR; TCRdb's copy has only in-frame clones and leaves some out. The V and J calls and clone size were taken over from that table, and D and trimming were inferred from the DNA. The sample records just under 90,000 clones, 85% to 95% being singletons. The V and J ends lost 5 bases and 5 bases respectively, with 9 bases between them. The CDR3 contains 12 residues. Germline CDR1 is MDHEN and CDR2 is SYDVKM.

The rearrangement joins TRBV28 to TRBJ2-5; D call uncertain. The sequence came from a man between 60 and 75 years old with acute or convalescent COVID-19. Sequencing input: peripheral blood. CDR3 sequence (DNA): TGTGCCAGCAGTCCCTCCTTTGAGACCCAGTACTTC. This encodes CASSPSFETQYF.